This TCR beta chain is from a study of beta chain features in type 1 diabetes. Germline CDR1 is KGHSH and CDR2 is LQKENI. The CDR3 covers 16 residues. V was pared by 0 bases and J by 4 bases, with 14 bases between. Findings of the study overall: People with Type 1 diabetes carried modestly yet significantly shorter TCRB CDR3s in all four CD4+ subsets.

On this clone itself: Its antigen is not identified.

The authors reverse transcribed all of the isolated RNA, so sequencing captured expressed TCRB transcripts. Profiling relied on immunoSEQ multiplex PCR, and the TCRdb table lists in-frame clones only, not all of them. The sample records under 300,000 clones, about 15% being singletons. The TCR sequence derives from a man younger than 45 with type 1 diabetes. The specimen sequenced was naive CD4+ T cells from blood. The chain uses TRBV18 and TRBJ2-3; D not resolved. The CDR3 loop is CASSPPNSGLSDTQYF. DNA for the CDR3: TGTGCCAGCTCACCACCGAACAGTGGGCTATCAGATACGCAGTATTTT.